The 3 T cell receptor beta chains reported below all come from one sample, sequenced in a study of T-cell memory formation after mild COVID-19. TCRdb re-called the 5' RACE reads through MiXCR, storing one row per CDR3 protein. The profile covers approximately 500,000 distinct CDR3 sequences, with approximately 23% appearing a single time and 9.5% to 15% taken by the ten largest. The sample was PBMCs or a T cell subset sorted from them (not recorded which). The origin of the receptors is an adult woman who had mild COVID-19 (a few samples of this study predate the infection). Cell type and time point are not known.

The rearrangement links TRBV24-1 to TRBJ1-2; D unresolved. The V end lost 1 base, the J end lost 2 bases, and 7 bases lay between the germline ends. The CDR3 has 14 residues. Per germline, CDR1 KGHDR and CDR2 SFDVKD. The CDR3 nucleotides are TGTGCCACCAGTGATTTCTTAATGAACTATGGCTACACCTTC. Amino acid sequence: CATSDFLMNYGYTF.

A few counts support this clonotype. The chain couples TRBV6-2 or TRBV6-3 to TRBJ1-5; TRBD1 agrees at 7 bases. J lost 0 bases, V lost 1 base, and 9 bases had no gene match. CDR3 length: 18 amino acids. In germline, CDR1 is MNHEY, CDR2 SVGEGT. CDR3 in amino acids: CASSYFARGHDSNQPQHF. Written as DNA, the CDR3 is TGTGCCAGCAGTTACTTCGCGAGGGGGCACGATAGCAATCAGCCCCAGCATTTT.

This clonotype was seen more than once but under ten times. This rearrangement joins TRBV20-1 to TRBJ2-7; TRBD2 matches at 9 bases. Germline CDR1 and CDR2: DFQATT and SNEGSKA (reference sequence). The CDR3 covers 13 residues. V lost 5 bases, J lost 5 bases, and 7 bases stayed unmatched. CDR3 nucleotide sequence: TGCAGTGCTGCCGTAGCGGGAGAGGACGAGCAGTACTTC. Protein: CSAAVAGEDEQYF.